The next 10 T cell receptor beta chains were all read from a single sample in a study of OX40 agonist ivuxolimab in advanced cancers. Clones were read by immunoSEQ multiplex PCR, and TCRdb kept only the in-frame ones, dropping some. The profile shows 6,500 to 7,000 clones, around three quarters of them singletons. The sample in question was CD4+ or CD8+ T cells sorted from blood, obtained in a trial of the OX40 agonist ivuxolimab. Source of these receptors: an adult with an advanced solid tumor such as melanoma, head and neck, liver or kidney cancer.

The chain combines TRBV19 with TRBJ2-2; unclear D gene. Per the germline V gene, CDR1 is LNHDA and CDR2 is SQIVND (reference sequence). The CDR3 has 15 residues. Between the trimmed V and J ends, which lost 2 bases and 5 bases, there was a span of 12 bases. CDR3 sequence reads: CASSIQLGQTGELFF. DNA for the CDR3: TGTGCCAGTAGTATACAGCTAGGGCAAACCGGGGAGCTGTTTTTT.

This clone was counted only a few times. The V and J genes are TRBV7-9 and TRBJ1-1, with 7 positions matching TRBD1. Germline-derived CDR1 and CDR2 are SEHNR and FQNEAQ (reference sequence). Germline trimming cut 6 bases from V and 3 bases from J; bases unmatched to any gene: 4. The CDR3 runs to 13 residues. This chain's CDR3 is CASSTGEDTEAFF. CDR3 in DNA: TGTGCCAGCAGTACAGGGGAGGACACTGAAGCTTTCTTT.

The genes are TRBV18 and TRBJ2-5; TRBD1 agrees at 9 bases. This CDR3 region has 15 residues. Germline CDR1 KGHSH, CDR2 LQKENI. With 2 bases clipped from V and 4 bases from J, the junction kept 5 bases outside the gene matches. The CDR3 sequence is CASSPTGGLGETQYF. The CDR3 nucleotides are TGTGCCAGCTCACCAACAGGGGGCCTAGGAGAGACCCAGTACTTC.

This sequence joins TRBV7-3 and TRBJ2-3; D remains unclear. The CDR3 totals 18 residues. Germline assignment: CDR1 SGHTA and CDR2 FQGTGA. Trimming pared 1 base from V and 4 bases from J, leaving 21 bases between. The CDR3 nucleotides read TGTGCCAGCAGCTTAAACGTCGCGTCATATTCTGGCGCAGATACGCAGTATTTT. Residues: CASSLNVASYSGADTQYF.

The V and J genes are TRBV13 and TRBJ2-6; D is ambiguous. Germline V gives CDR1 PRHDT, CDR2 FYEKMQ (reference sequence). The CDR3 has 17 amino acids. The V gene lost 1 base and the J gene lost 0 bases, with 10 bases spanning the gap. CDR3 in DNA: TGTGCCAGCAGCTTAGAGGGCAGCTCCTCTGGGGCCAACGTCCTGACTTTC. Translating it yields CASSLEGSSSGANVLTF.

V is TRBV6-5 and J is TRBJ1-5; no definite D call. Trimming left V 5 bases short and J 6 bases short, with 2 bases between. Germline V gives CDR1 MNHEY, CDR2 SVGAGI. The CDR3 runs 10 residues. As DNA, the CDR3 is TGTGCCAGCAGTCCTCAGCCCCAGCATTTT. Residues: CASSPQPQHF.

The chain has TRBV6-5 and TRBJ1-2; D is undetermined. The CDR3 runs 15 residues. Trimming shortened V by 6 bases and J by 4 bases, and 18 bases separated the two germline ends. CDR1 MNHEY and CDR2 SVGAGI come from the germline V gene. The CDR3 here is CASRGLAASSYGYTF. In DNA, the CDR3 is TGTGCCAGCAGGGGATTGGCAGCATCGAGCTATGGCTACACCTTC.

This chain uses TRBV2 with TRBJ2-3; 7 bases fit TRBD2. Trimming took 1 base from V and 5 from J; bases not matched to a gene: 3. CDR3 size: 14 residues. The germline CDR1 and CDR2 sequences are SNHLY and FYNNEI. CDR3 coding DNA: TGTGCCAGCAGTGAAGGACTAGCCGGAGATACGCAGTATTTT. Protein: CASSEGLAGDTQYF.

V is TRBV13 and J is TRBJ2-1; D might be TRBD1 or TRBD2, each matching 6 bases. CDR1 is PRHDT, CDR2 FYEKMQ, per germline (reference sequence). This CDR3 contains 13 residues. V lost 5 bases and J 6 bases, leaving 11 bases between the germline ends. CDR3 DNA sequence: TGTGCCAGCAGCCAAAGGGGGGTCAATGAGCAGTTCTTC. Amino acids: CASSQRGVNEQFF.

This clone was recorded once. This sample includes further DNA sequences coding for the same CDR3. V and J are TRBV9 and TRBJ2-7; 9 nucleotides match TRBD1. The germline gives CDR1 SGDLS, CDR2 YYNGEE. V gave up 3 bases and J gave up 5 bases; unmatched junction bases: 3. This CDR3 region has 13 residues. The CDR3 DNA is TGTGCCAGCAGCGCGGGACAGGGACACGAGCAGTACTTC. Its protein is CASSAGQGHEQYF.